The 10 T cell receptor beta chains listed next were all sequenced from one sample in a study of CD8+ T cells in alopecia areata (dated by TCRdb to between 2018 and 2020). The sample's time point label, decoded: baseline before oral tofacitinib. Library preparation was by the immunoSEQ multiplex PCR assay. For TCR sequencing, RNA was extracted from every sample and reverse transcribed into cDNA to serve as template. TCRdb limited this immuneACCESS table to in-frame rearrangements with V and J called. A share of clones is missing; checked studies link under half to unresolved V genes, and the rest is unexplained. The sample table shows approximately 140,000 clones, and 85% to 90% are seen once. More than 13% of the sample is held by the ten biggest clonotypes. The sequencing here drew on CD8+ T cells sorted from blood, taken at week 0. These receptor sequences come from a human donor with alopecia areata.

V gene TRBV7-6 combines with J gene TRBJ1-2; TRBD1 aligns across 8 bases. Germline loops: CDR1 SGHVS, CDR2 FNYEAQ. V shed 2 bases and J 2 bases; nucleotides not matched to a gene: 7. This CDR3 contains 16 residues. CDR3 protein: CASSLPSQGGNYGYTF. The CDR3, as DNA: TGTGCCAGCAGCTTACCTTCACAGGGGGGGAACTATGGCTACACCTTC.

The chain recombines TRBV5-4 with TRBJ2-1; D is unclear. The CDR3 consists of 11 residues. Germline V CDR1 and CDR2: SGHNT, YYREEE (reference sequence). The ends were cut back, 4 bases at V and 8 bases at J, with 7 bases in the middle. The CDR3 region has the DNA TGTGCCAGCAGCGACGGACATGAGCAGTTCTTC. This translates into CASSDGHEQFF.

V and J are TRBV25-1 and TRBJ2-3; no reliable D call. There are 11 residues in the CDR3. Germline CDR1 MGHDK, CDR2 SYGVNS. V was shortened by 9 bases and J by 8 bases, with 12 bases between the two germline ends. The CDR3 loop reads CASSQAGTQYF. In DNA, the CDR3 is TGTGCCAGTTCCCAGGCCGGTACGCAGTATTTT.

The table lists this clone with a count of one. The rearrangement links TRBV29-1 to TRBJ2-7; D may match TRBD1 or TRBD2 (5 bases each). The CDR3 loop spans 12 amino acids. Trimming took off 6 bases at V and 0 bases at J, with 9 bases between the two ends. Germline CDR1 is SQVTM and CDR2 is ANQGSEA. The CDR3 loop is CSVGTFSYEQYF. The CDR3 DNA sequence: TGCAGCGTCGGGACGTTCTCCTACGAGCAGTACTTC.

This chain connects TRBV7-3 to TRBJ2-2; unclear D gene. The CDR3 is made up of 13 amino acids. Germline V gene data show CDR1 as SGHTA and CDR2 as FQGTGA. V was cut by 5 bases and J by 5 bases, with 9 bases left in between. As DNA, the CDR3 is TGTGCCAGCAGCAAAGTGTGGACCGGGGAGCTGTTTTTT. Translating it yields CASSKVWTGELFF.

The chain uses TRBV5-6 and TRBJ2-3; the D call may be TRBD1 or TRBD2 (5 bases each). Looked up from germline, CDR1 is SGHDT and CDR2 is YYEEEE. The germline V and J ends were trimmed by 4 bases and 2 bases, with 8 bases remaining between them. The CDR3 sequence is 13 residues long. CDR3 loop: CASSTGTTDTQYF. CDR3 sequence (DNA): TGTGCCAGCAGCACGGGGACCACAGATACGCAGTATTTT.

This clone appeared a few times. The chain carries TRBV5-6 and TRBJ2-1, with a weak D call TRBD1 (5 bases). The CDR3 sequence is 15 residues long. Germline V gene sequence: CDR1 SGHDT, CDR2 YYEEEE. V lost 6 bases and J lost 5, with 18 bases in between. The CDR3 reads CASNDPGLGNNEQFF. The CDR3 nucleotides are TGTGCCAGCAACGATCCAGGGTTAGGGAACAATGAGCAGTTCTTC.

The chain is built from TRBV27 and TRBJ1-5; 9 positions agree with TRBD1. The germline V gene has CDR1 MNHEY and CDR2 SMNVEV (reference sequence). Trimming at V came to 6 bases and at J to 6 bases, leaving 6 bases not matched to a gene. The CDR3 consists of 14 residues. In DNA, the CDR3 is TGTGCCAGCAGCCCCGGGACAGGGTTTCAGCCCCAGCATTTT. It translates to CASSPGTGFQPQHF.

The chain uses TRBV30 and TRBJ2-7; TRBD2 aligns across 7 bases. Trimming at V came to 5 bases and at J to 3 bases, leaving 4 bases not matched to a gene. This CDR3 is 12 amino acids long. Germline V gene sequence: CDR1 GTSNPN, CDR2 SVGIG (reference sequence). The CDR3 loop is CAWEAGNYEQYF. The CDR3 DNA sequence: TGTGCCTGGGAAGCGGGAAACTACGAGCAGTACTTC. The full variable domain, completed using reference TRBV30 and TRBJ2-7, is SQTIHQWPATLVQPVGSPLSLECTVEGTSNPNLYWYRQAAGRGLQLLFYSVGIGQISSEVPQNLSASRPQDRQFILSSKKLLLSDSGFYLCAWEAGNYEQYFGPGTRLTVT.

This chain connects TRBV4-1 to TRBJ2-1; no firm D call. V lost 3 bases and J 5 bases, leaving 5 bases between the germline ends. Germline V gene lookup returns CDR1 MGHRA and CDR2 YSYEKL. This CDR3 contains 12 residues. CDR3 in DNA: TGCGCCAGCAGCCAGCCCCACAATGAGCAGTTCTTC. Protein product: CASSQPHNEQFF.